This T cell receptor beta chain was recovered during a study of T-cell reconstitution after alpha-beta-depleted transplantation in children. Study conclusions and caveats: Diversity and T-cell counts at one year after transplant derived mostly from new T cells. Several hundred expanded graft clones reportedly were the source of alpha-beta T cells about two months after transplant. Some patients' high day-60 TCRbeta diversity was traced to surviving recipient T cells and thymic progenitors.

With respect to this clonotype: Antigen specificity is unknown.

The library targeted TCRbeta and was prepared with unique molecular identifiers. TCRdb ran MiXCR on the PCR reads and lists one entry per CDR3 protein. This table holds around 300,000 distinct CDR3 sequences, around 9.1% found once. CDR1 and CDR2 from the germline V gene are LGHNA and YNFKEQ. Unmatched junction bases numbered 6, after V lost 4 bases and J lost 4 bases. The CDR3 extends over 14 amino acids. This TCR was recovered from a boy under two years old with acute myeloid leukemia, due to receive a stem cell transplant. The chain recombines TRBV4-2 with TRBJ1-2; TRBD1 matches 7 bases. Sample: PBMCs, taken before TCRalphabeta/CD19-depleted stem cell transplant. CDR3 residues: CASSPSQGGYGYTF. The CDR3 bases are TGTGCCAGCAGCCCCTCCCAGGGGGGCTATGGCTACACCTTC.